One sample yielded the 8 T cell receptor beta chains listed below, sequenced in a study of cytomegalovirus exposure and HLA in healthy donors. Using immunoSEQ multiplex PCR, the repertoire was profiled, and TCRdb retains in-frame clones only, with some absent. The sample includes about 190,000 clones, approximately 80% of them seen just once. The sample taken for sequencing was PBMCs. The receptors were sampled from a man between 18 and 35 years old in good health and CMV-seropositive.

This clone showed up just once. This sequence joins TRBV11-2 and TRBJ2-1; D is unclear. Germline V CDR1 and CDR2: SGHAT, FQNNGV. Trimming removed 1 base from V and 14 bases from J, with 15 bases in between. This CDR3 has 13 residues. The CDR3 sequence: CASSLAPFRREFF. CDR3 nucleotide sequence: TGTGCCAGCAGCTTAGCCCCTTTCAGACGGGAGTTCTTC. Together with reference TRBV11-2 and TRBJ2-1, the CDR3 gives the full variable domain: EAGVAQSPRYKIIEKRQSVAFWCNPISGHATLYWYQQILGQGPKLLIQFQNNGVVDDSQLPKDRFSAERLKGVDSTLKIQPAKLEDSAVYLCASSLAPFRREFFGPGTRLTVL.

The chain recombines TRBV2 with TRBJ2-7; 9 bases match TRBD1. This CDR3 has 15 residues. J was trimmed by 4 bases and V by 4 bases; bases with no gene match: 8. Per the germline V gene, CDR1 is SNHLY and CDR2 is FYNNEI. CDR3 sequence reads: CASSAAGTGHYEQYF. The CDR3 nucleotides are TGTGCCAGCAGTGCGGCCGGGACAGGGCATTACGAGCAGTACTTC. The variable domain in full, completed from reference TRBV2 and TRBJ2-7, reads EPEVTQTPSHQVTQMGQEVILRCVPISNHLYFYWYRQILGQKVEFLVSFYNNEISEKSEIFDDQFSVERPDGSNFTLKIRSTKLEDSAMYFCASSAAGTGHYEQYFGPGTRLTVT.

The V call is TRBV5-4, the J call TRBJ2-4, with D possibly TRBD2 on 5 matching bases. The V end lost 0 bases, the J end lost 3 bases, and 10 bases lay between the germline ends. Germline V gene lookup returns CDR1 SGHNT and CDR2 YYREEE (reference sequence). The length of the CDR3 is 15 residues. In nucleotides, the CDR3 is TGTGCCAGCAGCTTGGCCGGGAAGGACAAAAACATTCAGTACTTC. Protein product: CASSLAGKDKNIQYF.

The chain has TRBV27 and TRBJ2-7, with a possible D match to TRBD2 (6 bases). Looked up from germline, CDR1 is MNHEY and CDR2 is SMNVEV (reference sequence). The CDR3 totals 12 residues. V was clipped by 8 bases and J by 3 bases, with 11 bases between them. The CDR3 nucleotides read TGTGCCAGCGGGGACTTAGTCTACGAGCAGTACTTC. Translation: CASGDLVYEQYF.

This sequence joins TRBV29-1 and TRBJ2-7; a possible D gene is TRBD1 (5 bases). CDR1 and CDR2 from the germline V gene are SQVTM and ANQGSEA. The V and J ends lost 0 bases and 3 bases respectively, with 15 bases between them. The CDR3 runs 15 residues. The CDR3 DNA is TGCAGCGTTGAAGATCCTAGGGGCGAAAGCTACGAGCAGTACTTC. Protein sequence: CSVEDPRGESYEQYF.

J is TRBJ1-5 and V is TRBV19; 9 nucleotides align to TRBD1. Unmatched junction bases numbered 6, after V lost 8 bases and J lost 4 bases. CDR3 size: 14 residues. Per the germline V gene, CDR1 is LNHDA and CDR2 is SQIVND (reference sequence). CDR3 DNA: TGTGCCAGTCGACAGGGGGGGATGAATCAGCCCCAGCATTTT. Encoded protein: CASRQGGMNQPQHF.

The chain employs TRBV5-6 and TRBJ2-7; TRBD1 aligns across 12 bases. Germline CDR1 SGHDT, CDR2 YYEEEE. V shed 4 bases and J 6 bases; nucleotides not matched to a gene: 5. The CDR3 has 14 amino acids. Written as DNA, the CDR3 is TGTGCCAGCAGCCCCGGGACAGGGGGCCTCGAGCAGTACTTC. It encodes CASSPGTGGLEQYF. The variable domain in full, with the rest retrieved from reference TRBV5-6 and TRBJ2-7, is DAGVTQSPTHLIKTRGQQVTLRCSPKSGHDTVSWYQQALGQGPQFIFQYYEEEERQRGNFPDRFSGHQFPNYSSELNVNALLLGDSALYLCASSPGTGGLEQYFGPGTRLTVT.

The J gene is TRBJ1-5, the V gene TRBV5-1, with D possibly TRBD1 on 5 matching bases. The CDR3 sequence is 13 residues long. The germline CDR1 and CDR2 sequences are SGHRS and YFSETQ. The V end lost 8 bases, the J end lost 0 bases, and 9 bases lay between the germline ends. CDR3 sequence: CARGGDSNQPQHF. The DNA of the CDR3 is TGCGCCAGGGGGGGTGATAGCAATCAGCCCCAGCATTTT.